Listed below are T cell receptor beta chains from one sample, sequenced in a study of blood T cell repertoires in COVID-19. Generated by immunoSEQ multiplex PCR, the TCRdb table keeps only in-frame clones and is missing some. There are about 150,000 clones in the sample; 85% to 90% occur only once, and around 2.9% lies in the top ten. The sample comprised peripheral blood. The receptors stem from a woman in her sixties with active COVID-19. Both conserved end residues are part of each CDR3. Each record gives: D gene, V gene, clone size, J gene, CDR3 DNA, CDR3 protein. A D gene is named only where the DNA matches it firmly. Only some rows state a clone size, as once, few, many or a class for expanded clones.

-	TRBV24-1	-	TRBJ1-2	TGTGCGCCGGGCAGGGGTAGTCACGGCTATGGCTACACCTTC	CAPGRGSHGYGYTF
TRBD1	TRBV15	-	TRBJ2-5	TGTGCCACCAGCGAAAACTCCAGGGGGCTAGAGACCCAGTACTTC	CATSENSRGLETQYF
TRBD2	TRBV19	-	TRBJ2-3	TGTGCCAGTAGTATAGATCTAGTTGGCGGGAGGGTTCGGCCGCAGTATTTT	CASSIDLVGGRVRPQYF
TRBD1	TRBV7-9	-	TRBJ1-2	TGTGCCAGCAGCCCGAAACAGGGGGCTCGGTATGGCTACACCTTC	CASSPKQGARYGYTF
-	TRBV5-4	-	TRBJ2-7	TGTGCCAGCAGCCACATCCCTACTAGGAACGAGCAGTACTTC	CASSHIPTRNEQYF
-	TRBV6-5	-	TRBJ1-1	TGTGCCAGCAGAAACAGTGAAGCTTTCTTT	CASRNSEAFF
TRBD1	TRBV2	-	TRBJ2-7	TGTGCCAGCACCGCAAACCTAGAGGGGGCCTCCTACGAGCAGTACTTC	CASTANLEGASYEQYF
TRBD2	TRBV29-1	-	TRBJ2-1	TGCAGCGGTCGCCCTGGCAGCGGGAGGGCTTATGAGCAGTTCTTC	CSGRPGSGRAYEQFF
-	TRBV4-3	-	TRBJ1-2	TGCGCCAGCAGCGCGGGCAACTATGGCTACACCTTC	CASSAGNYGYTF
-	TRBV5-6	-	TRBJ2-2	TGTGCCAGCAGCTTTCAGGGGACCGGGGAGCTGTTTTTT	CASSFQGTGELFF
-	TRBV11-2	-	TRBJ2-7	TGTGCCAGCAGCTTAGCCCTTTGGCAGGGGTTCAGCGAGCAGTACTTC	CASSLALWQGFSEQYF
-	TRBV7-9	-	TRBJ2-5	TGTGCCAGCAGCCCGGACTATTTGGGGACCCAGTACTTC	CASSPDYLGTQYF
TRBD1	TRBV13	-	TRBJ1-6	TGTGCCAGCCGACAGGGGAGGAATTCACCCCTCCACTTT	CASRQGRNSPLHF
-	TRBV11-2	-	TRBJ2-3	TGTGCCAGCAGCCTAGTGGGGGCCCCCTTACATACGCAGTATTTT	CASSLVGAPLHTQYF
TRBD2	TRBV4-2	-	TRBJ2-3	TGTGCCAGCACCCCAACGGGAGGGTATCGAGATACGCAGTATTTT	CASTPTGGYRDTQYF
TRBD2	TRBV6-5	-	TRBJ2-7	TGTGCCAGCAGGATGACTAGCGGGAGTGTCTACGAGCAGTACTTC	CASRMTSGSVYEQYF
TRBD2	TRBV4-2	-	TRBJ2-7	TGTGCCAGCAGTCCACTAGCGGGAGTCATGCACGAGCAGTACTTC	CASSPLAGVMHEQYF
-	TRBV7-3	few	TRBJ2-6	TGTGCCAGCAGCTTAACCGAGGCCTCTGGGGCCAACGTCCTGACTTTC	CASSLTEASGANVLTF
-	TRBV28	-	TRBJ2-7	TGTGCCAGCAGTTCTAGACTGGTACAATGGATTCTTTTC	CASSSRLVQWILF
TRBD1	TRBV4-2	-	TRBJ1-6	TGTGCCAGCAGCCAAGACAGGGGGCGATTTCAATCACCCCTCCACTTT	CASSQDRGRFQSPLHF
-	TRBV10-3	-	TRBJ2-7	TGTGCCATCAGTCTCAATGTGGCCGAGCAGTACTTC	CAISLNVAEQYF
-	TRBV7-2	-	TRBJ1-3	TGTGCCAGCAGCTTAGGAGACTCTGGAAACACCATATATTTT	CASSLGDSGNTIYF
TRBD2	TRBV3-1/TRBV3-2	-	TRBJ2-3	TGTGCCAGCAGCCCCCGACTAGCGGGAGAGACAGATACGCAGTATTTT	CASSPRLAGETDTQYF
TRBD2	TRBV7-9	-	TRBJ2-1	TGTGCCAGCAGCGAGATGGGGGGGACTAGCGGGAGAGGTGAGTTCTTC	CASSEMGGTSGRGEFF
-	TRBV5-6	-	TRBJ2-3	TGTGCCAGCAGCTTGTTGGCCCGAACCTCTAGCACAGATACGCAGTATTTT	CASSLLARTSSTDTQYF
-	TRBV6-5	once	TRBJ2-5	TGTGCCAGCATCGATCCTCCGGGAGCCCAGTACTTC	CASIDPPGAQYF
-	TRBV7-2	once	TRBJ2-1	TGTGCCAGCAGCTTACTCCGAGCTTACAATGAGCAGTTCTTC	CASSLLRAYNEQFF
-	TRBV7-3	-	TRBJ2-3	TGTGCCAGCAGCTCATTACCGGGACTGAGCACAGATACGCAGTATTTT	CASSSLPGLSTDTQYF
TRBD2	TRBV10-3	-	TRBJ2-1	TGTGCCATCAAAGGAGTAGCGGGCAATGAGCAGTTCTTC	CAIKGVAGNEQFF
TRBD1	TRBV4-1	-	TRBJ2-7	TGCGCCAGCAGCCAAGATGCCCCGGGACAGGGGGGGGAGCAGTACTTC	CASSQDAPGQGGEQYF
-	TRBV9	once	TRBJ2-4	TGTGCCAGCAGCCCATTCAGAGGTGCCTCCGCCAAAAACATTCAGTACTTC	CASSPFRGASAKNIQYF
-	TRBV9	-	TRBJ2-6	TGTGCCAGCAGCCCCCGGGAGTATGGGGCCAACGTCCTGACTTTC	CASSPREYGANVLTF
TRBD2	TRBV7-2	-	TRBJ2-5	TGTGCCAGCAGCCCCTCCCTCCTAGCGGGAGGGAAAGAGACCCAGTACTTC	CASSPSLLAGGKETQYF
TRBD2	TRBV18	-	TRBJ2-7	TGTGCCAGCTCACCACCTAGCGGGAGCAGCGAGCAGTACTTC	CASSPPSGSSEQYF
TRBD1	TRBV27	-	TRBJ2-4	TGTGCCAGCAGGACAGGGGGTAAGTGTGGGGCCAAAAACATTCAGTACTTC	CASRTGGKCGAKNIQYF
-	TRBV19	-	TRBJ1-1	TGTGCCAGTAGTATGTCAGCGGGGTTTGGCACTGAAGCTTTCTTT	CASSMSAGFGTEAFF
TRBD1	TRBV10-3	-	TRBJ2-7	TGTGCCATCAGTGAACAGGGGTCCTACGAGCAGTACTTC	CAISEQGSYEQYF
TRBD2	TRBV11-2	-	TRBJ2-1	TGTGCCAGCAGCCTGACTAGCGGGAGCAGTGGTGAGCAGTTCTTC	CASSLTSGSSGEQFF
TRBD1	TRBV7-7	once	TRBJ2-7	TGTGCCAGCAGCCCCGGGACAGTTTCCTACGAGCAGTACTTC	CASSPGTVSYEQYF
-	TRBV11-2	-	TRBJ2-7	TGTGCCAGCAGCTTAGAATCGGGGGACTACGAGCAGTACTTC	CASSLESGDYEQYF
-	TRBV28	-	TRBJ1-1	TGTGCCAGCGCAGGGGTAGAGGGGACTGAAGCTTTCTTT	CASAGVEGTEAFF
-	TRBV19	-	TRBJ2-3	TGTGCCAGTAGTATATCCAGCGGCACTAGCACAGATACGCAGTATTTT	CASSISSGTSTDTQYF
TRBD1	TRBV28	-	TRBJ2-4	TGTGCCAGCAGGGACGCCGGGACAGGGGATATAATTCAGTACTTC	CASRDAGTGDIIQYF
TRBD1	TRBV18	-	TRBJ2-5	TGTGCCAGCTCACCTATCCCGGGACAGGGTCAGCAGACCCAGTACTTC	CASSPIPGQGQQTQYF
-	TRBV6-5	-	TRBJ2-7	TGTGCCAGCAGACGAGGGGGCTACGAGCAGTACTTC	CASRRGGYEQYF
TRBD2	TRBV19	-	TRBJ2-7	TGTGCCAGTAGTATGCGGGGCACTAGCGGGATGGGGATCCCCTACGAGCAGTACTTC	CASSMRGTSGMGIPYEQYF
TRBD2	TRBV30	-	TRBJ2-7	TGTGCCTGGAGGGGACTAGCGGGGGCCTACGAGCAGTACTTC	CAWRGLAGAYEQYF
TRBD1	TRBV7-9	-	TRBJ1-1	TGTGCCAGCAGCTTTCTCCCCGGAACAGGGGGCGCCCCTGAAGCTTTCTTT	CASSFLPGTGGAPEAFF
-	TRBV9	-	TRBJ2-7	TGTGCCAGCAGCGTGGGGCACTCCTACGAGCAGTACTTC	CASSVGHSYEQYF
-	TRBV3-1/TRBV3-2	-	TRBJ2-3	TGTGCCAGCAGCCCATCGACCGGGTTCCTCACAGATACGCAGTATTTT	CASSPSTGFLTDTQYF
-	TRBV28	medium-sized	TRBJ2-3	TGTGCCAGCAGTTTAGATGGGACACCAATATCCTACACAGATACGCAGTATTTT	CASSLDGTPISYTDTQYF
-	TRBV5-1	-	TRBJ2-7	TGCGCCAGCAGCTTGGCCGCGGGGACCTACGAGCAGTACTTC	CASSLAAGTYEQYF